This T cell receptor (beta chain) was identified in a study of PD-L1 blockade in urothelial cancer. Study summary: Patients initiated atezolizumab at some point between 2014 and 2015 at 1,200 mg intravenously every 3 weeks.

The V and J ends lost 6 bases and 3 bases, in that order; junction bases with no gene match: 4. This CDR3 is 15 amino acids long. The germline CDR1 and CDR2 sequences are MNHEY and SVGAGI. Generated by immunoSEQ multiplex PCR, the TCRdb table keeps only in-frame clones and is missing some. The sample contains around 40,000 clones, roughly 90% of which appear only once. This clonotype was sampled from a man between 60 and 75 years old with urothelial cancer. The sequencing here drew on PBMCs, taken around atezolizumab (anti-PD-L1) treatment. V gene TRBV6-5 combines with J gene TRBJ2-1; TRBD2 matches 11 bases. The CDR3 nucleotides are TGTGCCAGCAGCCGGGGACTAGCGGACTACAATGAGCAGTTCTTC. This gives the protein CASSRGLADYNEQFF.